The clone carrying this TCR beta chain was counted at least ten times. Its antigen is as yet unknown. V shed 0 bases and J 4 bases; nucleotides not matched to a gene: 1. The germline CDR1 and CDR2 sequences are SGHRS and YFSETQ. The CDR3 sequence is 15 residues long. UMIs were added to TCR cDNA along with a universal primer site when it was made by 5'RACE template switching. TCRdb redid the calling of the 5' RACE reads with MiXCR, one entry per CDR3 protein. The profile shows some 420,000 distinct CDR3 sequences, 18% of them singletons. This sample stems from a study of T cells after yellow fever vaccination. General study points: Subsequent booster samples again held most clones from primary vaccination (96% CD4, roughly 90% CD8). Repertoires sorted by FACS could include abundant clonotypes that are contaminants from the bulk population. Weaker overall was a secondary response that nonetheless peaked faster, on day 5 versus 15.

The sequence came from a man aged 18 to 35 who received the YFV17D yellow fever vaccine. The sample here was PBMCs, taken before the yellow fever booster vaccination. V and J are TRBV5-1 and TRBJ2-1; 10 bases match TRBD2. The CDR3 DNA is TGCGCCAGCAGCTTGGCAGCGGGGGGGTACAATGAGCAGTTCTTC. Its protein is CASSLAAGGYNEQFF.